These 21 T cell receptor beta chains were all obtained from the same sample, sequenced in a study of cytomegalovirus exposure and HLA in healthy donors. PCR was performed using 60 Vbeta and 13 Jbeta primers. Method: immunoSEQ multiplex PCR; TCRdb's copy keeps in-frame clones and lacks some. The sample lists roughly 200,000 clones; under 9.5% were seen once. The sequenced sample was PBMCs. These receptors all stem from a woman in her twenties or thirties in good health and CMV-seropositive.

The table lists this clone with a few counts. The rearrangement links TRBV7-8 to TRBJ1-3, with D unresolved. CDR1 is SGHVS and CDR2 is FQNEAQ in the germline V gene. The CDR3 consists of 13 residues. V was clipped by 8 bases and J by 4 bases, with 12 bases between them. CDR3 nucleotides: TGTGCCAGCGAGCGCCTCGGGGGAAACACCATATATTTT. Translated: CASERLGGNTIYF.

This chain uses TRBV2 with TRBJ1-5; D uncertain. Between the trimmed V and J ends, which lost 3 bases and 0 bases, there was a span of 9 bases. CDR3 size: 15 residues. Germline V CDR1 and CDR2: SNHLY, FYNNEI. In DNA, the CDR3 is TGTGCCAGCAGTGAGTACACCCCTAGCAATCAGCCCCAGCATTTT. Translated, it gives CASSEYTPSNQPQHF.

This clone occurred a few times. V usage is TRBV7-2 and J usage is TRBJ2-3, with a tentative D call TRBD2 (6 bases). This CDR3 is 14 amino acids long. V lost 5 bases to trimming and J lost 7 bases, with 16 bases between them. Looked up from germline, CDR1 is SGHTA and CDR2 is FQGNSA. CDR3 nucleotide sequence: TGTGCCAGCAGCCGAGGGACTCAACGAAATACGCAGTATTTT. It translates to CASSRGTQRNTQYF.

The V call is TRBV2, the J call TRBJ2-7; D is uncertain. The germline V gene has CDR1 SNHLY and CDR2 FYNNEI. The CDR3 is 13 residues long. The germline V and J ends were trimmed by 10 bases and 0 bases, with 13 bases remaining between them. The CDR3 region has the DNA TGTGCCATCACAGTAGGAAACTCCTACGAGCAGTACTTC. Encoded protein: CAITVGNSYEQYF.

The sample holds a few counts of this clone. This chain connects TRBV11-2 to TRBJ2-7, with D possibly TRBD2 on 5 matching bases. The CDR3 length is 14 residues. Per germline, CDR1 SGHAT and CDR2 FQNNGV. Between the trimmed V and J ends, which lost 1 base and 4 bases, there was a span of 11 bases. CDR3 coding DNA: TGTGCCAGCAGCTTAGGAACAGAGGGTTACGAGCAGTACTTC. Translating it yields CASSLGTEGYEQYF.

This clone has more than one count but fewer than ten. The chain employs TRBV7-9 and TRBJ2-2; D ambiguous. V lost 8 bases and J 7 bases, leaving 8 bases between the germline ends. The CDR3 loop spans 11 amino acids. Germline V gives CDR1 SEHNR, CDR2 FQNEAQ (reference sequence). CDR3 sequence (DNA): TGTGCCAGCGGTATCTACGGGGAGCTGTTTTTT. This sequence encodes CASGIYGELFF.

This CDR3 reads CASSLAEGNIQYF. In nucleotides, the CDR3 is TGTGCCAGCAGCTTAGCGGAGGGAAACATTCAGTACTTC. The V and J genes are TRBV7-9 and TRBJ2-4; D might be TRBD2 (6 bases). V was clipped by 0 bases and J by 6 bases, with 6 bases between them. This CDR3 region has 13 residues. Germline CDR1 reads SEHNR; CDR2 reads FQNEAQ (reference sequence).

V and J are TRBV18 and TRBJ2-5, with a possible D match to TRBD2 (6 bases). This CDR3 is 13 amino acids long. Germline loops: CDR1 KGHSH, CDR2 LQKENI. The germline V and J ends were trimmed by 4 bases and 4 bases, with 10 bases remaining between them. The CDR3 DNA sequence: TGTGCCAGCTCACTGCAGGGAGGAGAGACCCAGTACTTC. Translating it yields CASSLQGGETQYF. The full variable domain, rest sourced from reference TRBV18 and TRBJ2-5, is NAGVMQNPRHLVRRRGQEARLRCSPMKGHSHVYWYRQLPEEGLKFMVYLQKENIIDESGMPKERFSAEFPKEGPSILRIQQVVRGDSAAYFCASSLQGGETQYFGPGTRLLVL.

This chain connects TRBV7-2 to TRBJ1-1; D unclear. CDR3 size: 16 residues. The ends were cut back, 5 bases at V and 1 base at J, with 17 bases in the middle. In germline, CDR1 is SGHTA, CDR2 FQGNSA. CDR3 sequence reads: CASSQRREVKNTEAFF. CDR3 bases: TGTGCCAGCAGCCAACGTAGAGAGGTGAAGAACACTGAAGCTTTCTTT.

This clone has a handful of counts. The rearrangement links TRBV5-1 to TRBJ2-7; TRBD1 might be the D (6 bases). Trimming took 0 bases from V and 7 from J, leaving 26 bases between them. Germline lookup yields CDR1 SGHRS and CDR2 YFSETQ. This CDR3 is 18 amino acids long. The DNA for the CDR3 is TGCGCCAGCAGCTTGGTGCCCCCTCGGGACAAATTGTCGTGGGAGCAGTACTTC. Amino acid sequence: CASSLVPPRDKLSWEQYF. The full variable domain, its missing parts supplied by reference TRBV5-1 and TRBJ2-7, is KAGVTQTPRYLIKTRGQQVTLSCSPISGHRSVSWYQQTPGQGLQFLFEYFSETQRNKGNFPGRFSGRQFSNSRSEMNVSTLELGDSALYLCASSLVPPRDKLSWEQYFGPGTRLTVT.

The rearrangement uses TRBV5-4 and TRBJ2-7; TRBD2 matches at 13 bases. Germline V lookup: CDR1 SGHNT, CDR2 YYREEE (reference sequence). This CDR3 is 17 amino acids long. Germline trimming cut 0 bases from V and 3 bases from J; bases unmatched to any gene: 6. The CDR3 sequence: CASSLGGLAGSYYEQYF. The CDR3 DNA reads TGTGCCAGCAGCTTGGGGGGACTAGCGGGAAGCTACTACGAGCAGTACTTC.

This clone was detected a few times. The sample contains more than one DNA sequence encoding this CDR3. The chain carries TRBV5-1 and TRBJ2-3; TRBD2 matches 8 bases. Trimming cost V 2 bases and J 0 bases; bases outside gene matches: 2. The V gene's germline CDR1 is SGHRS and CDR2 YFSETQ. The CDR3 is made up of 15 amino acids. This CDR3 reads CASSLTSGSTDTQYF. CDR3 DNA sequence: TGCGCCAGCAGCTTAACTAGCGGAAGCACAGATACGCAGTATTTT.

The chain couples TRBV10-3 to TRBJ1-3; D is possibly TRBD1 (5 bases). The ends were cut back, 10 bases at V and 2 bases at J, with 9 bases in the middle. Germline-derived CDR1 and CDR2 are ENHRY and SYGVKD. The CDR3 loop spans 12 amino acids. The CDR3 loop is CATWTTGNTIYF. The CDR3 coding sequence is TGTGCCACGTGGACAACTGGAAACACCATATATTTT.

This clone has ten or more counts. This rearrangement joins TRBV7-6 to TRBJ2-6; TRBD1 matches 7 bases. CDR1 is SGHVS, CDR2 FNYEAQ, per germline. J lost 0 bases, V lost 4 bases, and 6 bases had no gene match. CDR3 length equals 17 residues. In nucleotides, the CDR3 is TGTGCCAGCAGCTCGGGACAGTTTCTCTCTGGGGCCAACGTCCTGACTTTC. Translation: CASSSGQFLSGANVLTF.

The chain couples TRBV19 to TRBJ2-1, with 8 bases that match TRBD2. The length of the CDR3 is 17 residues. Germline CDR1 LNHDA, CDR2 SQIVND (reference sequence). Trimming removed 5 bases from V and 6 bases from J; junction bases left unmatched: 15. In DNA form, the CDR3 reads TGTGCCAGTAGTGAGGGGACTAGAGCGGGAGTGGGCAATGAGCAGTTCTTC. Amino acid sequence: CASSEGTRAGVGNEQFF.

This clone has just a few counts. Other DNA sequences within the sample encode an identical CDR3. The genes are TRBV5-1 and TRBJ1-5; the D is unclear. CDR3 size: 13 residues. CDR1 and CDR2 (germline): SGHRS, YFSETQ. Trimming removed 1 base at V and 7 bases at J, with 9 bases between. The CDR3 reads CASSLTGNQPQHF. CDR3 nucleotides: TGCGCCAGCAGCTTGACGGGGAACCAGCCCCAGCATTTT.

The rearrangement links TRBV6-6 to TRBJ1-5; D gene uncertain. The CDR3 is made up of 14 amino acids. The ends were cut back, 6 bases at V and 2 bases at J, with 11 bases in the middle. The germline V gene encodes CDR1 MNHNY and CDR2 SVGAGI (reference sequence). The CDR3 DNA is TGTGCCAGCAGCGCCCCCGCGGGCAATCAGCCCCAGCATTTT. Its translation: CASSAPAGNQPQHF.

This clone was seen more than once but under ten times. The V and J genes are TRBV9 and TRBJ2-7, with 9 bases fitting TRBD1. The junction had 9 bases not matched to a gene; V was cut back by 3 bases and J by 5 bases. The CDR3 consists of 15 residues. Looked up from germline, CDR1 is SGDLS and CDR2 is YYNGEE. The CDR3, as DNA: TGTGCCAGCAGCGCACAGACAGGGGGTCAGGACGAGCAGTACTTC. Amino acids: CASSAQTGGQDEQYF. Full variable domain (remainder filled in from reference TRBV9 and TRBJ2-7): DSGVTQTPKHLITATGQRVTLRCSPRSGDLSVYWYQQSLDQGLQFLIQYYNGEERAKGNILERFSAQQFPDLHSELNLSSLELGDSALYFCASSAQTGGQDEQYFGPGTRLTVT.

In this sample, this clone turned up a few times. The chain carries TRBV7-3 and TRBJ1-1; perhaps TRBD1 as D (6 bases). The V and J ends lost 7 bases and 1 base respectively, with 13 bases between them. The germline CDR1 and CDR2 sequences are SGHTA and FQGTGA. The CDR3 has 14 amino acids. The CDR3 is CASNMGGANTEAFF. The CDR3 nucleotides read TGTGCCAGCAACATGGGGGGGGCGAACACTGAAGCTTTCTTT.

CDR3 nucleotide sequence: TGCAGCGTTGCCCCGGGCACTGAAGCTTTCTTT. Translating gives CSVAPGTEAFF. This chain uses TRBV29-1 with TRBJ1-1; D remains unclear. Trimming removed 4 bases from V and 4 bases from J, with 7 bases in between. From germline, CDR1 is SQVTM and CDR2 ANQGSEA. This CDR3 comprises 11 residues. Supplemented by reference TRBV29-1 and TRBJ1-1, the full variable domain reads SAVISQKPSRDICQRGTSLTIQCQVDSQVTMMFWYRQQPGQSLTLIATANQGSEATYESGFVIDKFPISRPNLTFSTLTVSNMSPEDSSIYLCSVAPGTEAFFGQGTRLTVV.

V is TRBV5-6 and J is TRBJ1-2, with D perhaps TRBD1 (6 bases). CDR1 is SGHDT, CDR2 YYEEEE, per germline. Deletions cut 2 bases from V and 2 bases from J, with 10 bases between. The CDR3 runs 14 residues. Written as DNA, the CDR3 is TGTGCCAGCAGCTTTGGGGGCAGAAACTATGGCTACACCTTC. This translates into CASSFGGRNYGYTF.